The T cell receptor (beta chain) under discussion was sequenced for a study of OX40 agonist ivuxolimab in advanced cancers. Study in general: With a range of roughly 20 to 80, age averaged approximately 60 years, and 75% to 90% were male. Study-wide results and caveats: At doses 0.1 to 3.0 mg/kg, CD4+ and CD8+ clones expanded.

Autoimmune disease history or systemic immunosuppression disqualified patients. Collection of blood occurred at baseline, at cycle 4 day 1, and at cycle 7 day 1. The count of this clone is one. Its target is unknown. This CDR3 spans 14 amino acids. From germline, CDR1 is MGHRA and CDR2 YSYEKL. The germline V and J ends were trimmed by 3 bases and 3 bases, with 11 bases remaining between them. The assay was immunoSEQ multiplex PCR, and TCRdb's table has in-frame clones only and misses some. This table has 70,000 or so clones, 85% appearing once. This chain uses TRBV4-1 with TRBJ1-1; D ambiguous. The material sequenced was CD4+ or CD8+ T cells sorted from blood, taken in a trial of the OX40 agonist ivuxolimab. The sequence was collected from an adult with an advanced solid tumor such as melanoma, head and neck, liver or kidney cancer. DNA of the CDR3: TGCGCCAGCAGCCAGACACTTGGGGACACTGAAGCTTTCTTT. It is translated as CASSQTLGDTEAFF.